The 9 T cell receptor beta chains below all came from one sample that was sequenced in a study of cytomegalovirus exposure and HLA in healthy donors. The PCR made use of 60 Vbeta and 13 Jbeta primers. Here immunoSEQ multiplex PCR was the method, and the copy in TCRdb shows in-frame clones only, minus some. The repertoire has about 55,000 clones, around 79% of them found once; the top ten carry 2% to 3%. The specimen was PBMCs. These receptors all come from a female donor in good health and CMV-seronegative.

The J gene is TRBJ2-5, the V gene TRBV30; maybe TRBD1 (6 bases). The germline V and J ends were trimmed by 2 bases and 1 base, with 14 bases remaining between them. Germline CDR1 reads GTSNPN; CDR2 reads SVGIG (reference sequence). This CDR3 spans 15 amino acids. The CDR3, as DNA: TGTGCCTGGAGTTCACAGGGTTCGGGCCAAGAGACCCAGTACTTC. Protein: CAWSSQGSGQETQYF.

V usage is TRBV5-1 and J usage is TRBJ2-3; D is possibly TRBD2 (5 bases). The V and J ends lost 4 bases and 2 bases respectively, with 11 bases between them. The CDR3 is 14 residues long. Germline loops: CDR1 SGHRS, CDR2 YFSETQ. CDR3 sequence (DNA): TGCGCCAGCAGCCCAGAGGGATTCACAGATACGCAGTATTTT. Its translation: CASSPEGFTDTQYF. The complete variable domain, with remaining parts taken from reference TRBV5-1 and TRBJ2-3, reads KAGVTQTPRYLIKTRGQQVTLSCSPISGHRSVSWYQQTPGQGLQFLFEYFSETQRNKGNFPGRFSGRQFSNSRSEMNVSTLELGDSALYLCASSPEGFTDTQYFGPGTRLTVL.

The V call is TRBV6-1, the J call TRBJ1-1; D perhaps matches TRBD1 (6 bases). This CDR3 is 14 amino acids long. Trimming removed 6 bases at V and 2 bases at J, with 13 bases between. Germline V lookup: CDR1 MNHNS, CDR2 SASEGT. CDR3 DNA sequence: TGTGCCAGCAGCCTACAGGGATCTAACACTGAAGCTTTCTTT. The encoded protein is CASSLQGSNTEAFF.

The J gene is TRBJ2-7, the V gene TRBV6-5, with TRBD1 matching 7 bases. J lost 2 bases, V lost 6 bases, and 10 bases had no gene match. There are 15 residues in the CDR3. Germline V gene sequence: CDR1 MNHEY, CDR2 SVGAGI. For the CDR3, the DNA is TGTGCCAGCAGGCCGTATAGGGACAGTCCCTACGAGCAGTACTTC. Its translation is CASRPYRDSPYEQYF.

This clone appeared a single time. The chain carries TRBV9 and TRBJ1-2, with D perhaps TRBD1 (6 bases). This CDR3 is 15 amino acids long. Trimming cost V 0 bases and J 4 bases, with 13 bases left between them. The V gene's germline CDR1 is SGDLS and CDR2 YYNGEE. The CDR3, as DNA: TGTGCCAGCAGCGTAGGGGACATGAGGCCCTATGGCTACACCTTC. The encoded protein is CASSVGDMRPYGYTF.

The chain is built from TRBV7-9 and TRBJ1-2; the match to TRBD1 covers 10 bases. The CDR3 has 16 residues. The V segment lost 5 bases and the J segment 8 bases; nucleotides outside the gene matches: 14. Germline-derived CDR1 and CDR2 are SEHNR and FQNEAQ (reference sequence). CDR3 bases: TGTGCCAGCAGCCAGTGGGACAGGGGATTATCGGGGGGCTACACCTTC. Residues: CASSQWDRGLSGGYTF.

This clone was seen a handful of times. In the same sample, other DNA sequences code for this CDR3. This chain joins TRBV2 and TRBJ2-7, with 7 bases matching TRBD1. Germline V gene data show CDR1 as SNHLY and CDR2 as FYNNEI. The CDR3 spans 13 residues. V lost 10 bases and J lost 0; bases outside the gene matches: 6. CDR3: CATTGTDSYEQYF. In DNA form, the CDR3 reads TGTGCCACAACCGGGACAGACTCCTACGAGCAGTACTTC. Full variable domain (missing parts from reference TRBV2 and TRBJ2-7): EPEVTQTPSHQVTQMGQEVILRCVPISNHLYFYWYRQILGQKVEFLVSFYNNEISEKSEIFDDQFSVERPDGSNFTLKIRSTKLEDSAMYFCATTGTDSYEQYFGPGTRLTVT.

The V gene is TRBV5-8, the J gene TRBJ1-6; 10 nucleotides line up with TRBD1. The germline V gene encodes CDR1 SGHTS and CDR2 YDEGEE. V lost 5 bases and J lost 9; bases outside the gene matches: 5. The CDR3 is 14 residues long. The CDR3, as DNA: TGTGCCAGCAGTCCGGGACAGGGGATTTCACCCCTCCACTTT. Translated: CASSPGQGISPLHF.

The CDR3 region is CASGPRVSSYEQYF. The CDR3, as DNA: TGTGCTAGTGGGCCCCGGGTGAGCTCCTACGAGCAGTACTTC. This sequence joins TRBV12-5 and TRBJ2-7, with no clear D. V was clipped by 6 bases and J by 0 bases, with 12 bases between them. Germline V gene sequence: CDR1 LGHNT, CDR2 FRNRAP. The CDR3 covers 14 residues.